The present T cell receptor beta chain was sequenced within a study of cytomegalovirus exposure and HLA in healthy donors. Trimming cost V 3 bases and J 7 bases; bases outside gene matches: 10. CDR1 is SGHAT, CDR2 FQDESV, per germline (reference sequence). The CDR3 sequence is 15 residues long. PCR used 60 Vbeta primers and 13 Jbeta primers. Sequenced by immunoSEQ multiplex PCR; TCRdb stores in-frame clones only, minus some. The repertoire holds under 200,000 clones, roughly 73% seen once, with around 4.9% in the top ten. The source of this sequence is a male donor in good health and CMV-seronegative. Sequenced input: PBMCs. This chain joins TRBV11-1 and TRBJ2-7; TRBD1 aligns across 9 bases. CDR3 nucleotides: TGTGCCAGCAGCTTTTCCGGGACAGGGAGGTTAGAGCAGTACTTC. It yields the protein CASSFSGTGRLEQYF. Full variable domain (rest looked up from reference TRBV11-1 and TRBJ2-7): EAEVAQSPRYKITEKSQAVAFWCDPISGHATLYWYRQILGQGPELLVQFQDESVVDDSQLPKDRFSAERLKGVDSTLKIQPAELGDSAMYLCASSFSGTGRLEQYFGPGTRLTVT.